Detailed here is one T cell receptor beta chain. Its antigen remains unidentified. The template used for profiling TCR beta VDJ and CDR3 was genomic DNA. TCRdb itself ran the reads through MiXCR, one entry per CDR3 protein. Among some 130,000 distinct CDR3 sequences, 41% were seen once, and the ten largest hold 8% to 9.5%. This specimen belongs to a study of CD8+CD57+ T cells in acquired aplastic anemia. Overall study: An average of roughly 3 ug of DNA was obtained from sorted CD4+ and CD8+ cells. Healthy-donor CD4+ cells averaged roughly 10.8 million reads. Findings and limits, study-wide: Patients shared some 29 CD8+ CDR3 sequences with controls. Simpson's diversity of CD8+ cells was not significantly different in patients compared with controls.

Trimming pared 0 bases from V and 0 bases from J, leaving 12 bases between. Germline CDR1 is SGDLS and CDR2 is YYNGEE. The CDR3 loop spans 16 amino acids. The chain couples TRBV9 to TRBJ1-1; TRBD1 is a possible D gene (6 bases). The source of this sequence is a human donor in good health, serving as a control. Sequenced material: sorted CD4+, CD8+, or CD8+CD57+ T cells (not recorded which) from PBMCs. The CDR3 sequence: CASSVGGGGLNTEAFF. As DNA, the CDR3 is TGTGCCAGCAGCGTAGGGGGGGGGGGGCTGAACACTGAAGCTTTCTTT.